A selection of T cell receptor beta chains follows, all from one sample in a study of glioma-infiltrating T cells after dendritic cell vaccination. The table came from immunoSEQ multiplex PCR; TCRdb's copy has only in-frame clones and leaves some out. This table holds about 64,000 clones, 75% to 85% found once. Sequenced material: blood, taken before dendritic cell vaccination. The receptors come from a human donor with glioblastoma. Both conserved end residues are part of each CDR3. Fields, in order: D gene, clone size, V gene, CDR3 length, J gene, CDR3 DNA, CDR3 protein. D genes are given only for firm matches. Rows may omit the clone size; those that give it use once, few, many or a size class.

>TRBD2|.|TRBV5-4|18|TRBJ2-1
TGTGCCAGCAGCCCTAGCGGGGGGGCGGGATTATCCTACAATGAGCAGTTCTTC
CASSPSGGAGLSYNEQFF
>.|.|TRBV14|18|TRBJ2-1
TGTGCCAGCAGCCAAGATCAGCCCCTAGGCATTATTCCCAATGAGCAGTTCTTC
CASSQDQPLGIIPNEQFF
>.|.|TRBV14|14|TRBJ2-1
TGTGCCAGCAGCCAAGGTGGCCTTTACAATGAGCAGTTCTTC
CASSQGGLYNEQFF
>TRBD2|.|TRBV7-9|15|TRBJ2-3
TGTGCCAGCAGCTTATGGGACTACCGCACAGATACGCAGTATTTT
CASSLWDYRTDTQYF
>.|.|TRBV2|15|TRBJ1-5
TGTGCCAGCACAACGGCAGGGGCTAGCAATCAGCCCCAGCATTTT
CASTTAGASNQPQHF
>.|.|TRBV6-5|15|TRBJ1-2
TGTGCCAGCACGAGACAGGTCCCCCCCGACTATGGCTACACCTTC
CASTRQVPPDYGYTF
>TRBD2|.|TRBV27|16|TRBJ2-1
TGTGCCAGCGGGCAACATCTAGCGGGGGGTGGCGGTGAGCAGTTCTTC
CASGQHLAGGGGEQFF
>.|.|TRBV6-1|13|TRBJ2-3
TGTGCCAGCAGTGAACCAGACACAGATACGCAGTATTTT
CASSEPDTDTQYF
>TRBD1|once|TRBV7-9|16|TRBJ2-5
TGTGCCAGCAGCTGGCTCCTAGACAGGGGAAGGGAGACCCAGTACTTC
CASSWLLDRGRETQYF
>TRBD2|.|TRBV7-2|17|TRBJ2-5
TGTGCCAGCAGCTTAGAACTTGGGACTAGCGGGCAGGAGACCCAGTACTTC
CASSLELGTSGQETQYF
>TRBD2|.|TRBV4-2|15|TRBJ2-3
TGTGCCAGCAGCCAAGCTAGCGGGATTTCAGATACGCAGTATTTT
CASSQASGISDTQYF
>.|.|TRBV25-1|17|TRBJ2-7
TGTGCCAGCAGTGAGCCCATCATCAGGGGGGTCTCCTACGAGCAGTACTTC
CASSEPIIRGVSYEQYF
>.|once|TRBV10-3|13|TRBJ2-3
TGTGCCATCAGTCAGGGGGACTCAGATACGCAGTATTTT
CAISQGDSDTQYF
>.|.|TRBV19|14|TRBJ1-1
TGTGCCAGTAGTATGCGACGGACATACACTGAAGCTTTCTTT
CASSMRRTYTEAFF
>.|.|TRBV12-5|17|TRBJ2-4
TGTGCTAGTGGTTTGGTACTTGGTATCGGGACCAAAAACATTCAGTACTTC
CASGLVLGIGTKNIQYF
>TRBD1|.|TRBV5-1|15|TRBJ1-3
TGCGCCAGCAGCACTTGGGGACAGGGAGTAAACACCATATATTTT
CASSTWGQGVNTIYF
>TRBD1|.|TRBV19|14|TRBJ1-6
TGTGCCAGTAGTACCGGGACAGGGGAATCACCCCTCCACTTT
CASSTGTGESPLHF
>.|once|TRBV11-3|14|TRBJ2-3
TGTGCCAGCAGCGAAGGGGTATCCACAGATACGCAGTATTTT
CASSEGVSTDTQYF
>TRBD2|.|TRBV7-8|15|TRBJ2-5
TGTGCCAGCAGCTTAGATTTACGGGCGGGAGGGACCCAGTACTTC
CASSLDLRAGGTQYF
>TRBD1|.|TRBV28|16|TRBJ1-2
TGTGCCAGCAGTTTGCTCACCTCCGGGACAGGGATCGGCTACACCTTC
CASSLLTSGTGIGYTF
>TRBD1|.|TRBV18|13|TRBJ1-1
TGTGCCAGCTCGACAGGGGTGGGCACTGAAGCTTTCTTT
CASSTGVGTEAFF
>TRBD1|once|TRBV28|14|TRBJ1-6
TGTGCCAGCAGGGGAACAGGGGGAAATTCACCCCTCCACTTT
CASRGTGGNSPLHF
>.|once|TRBV5-4|14|TRBJ2-3
TGTGCCAGCAGCTCTAAAACAGGGACAGATACGCAGTATTTT
CASSSKTGTDTQYF
>.|.|TRBV28|13|TRBJ1-1
TGTGCCAGCAGTTTCATTAGGAACACTGAAGCTTTCTTT
CASSFIRNTEAFF
>.|.|TRBV11-3|15|TRBJ2-4
TGTGCCAGCAGCTTAGGAGGGGGAGCCAAAAACATTCAGTACTTC
CASSLGGGAKNIQYF
>TRBD1|.|TRBV30|15|TRBJ2-6
TGTGCCTGGGGGTCGAGGACAGGTGGGGCCAACGTCCTGACTTTC
CAWGSRTGGANVLTF
>.|.|TRBV7-2|15|TRBJ2-2
TGTGCCAGCAGCTTAGACGGGGGTTGGCACGGGGAGCTGTTTTTT
CASSLDGGWHGELFF
>.|.|TRBV19|12|TRBJ1-2
TGTGCCAGCTCACAGACTAACTATGGCTACACCTTC
CASSQTNYGYTF
>.|.|TRBV18|17|TRBJ2-3
TGTGCCAGCTCACAAACAACAGGGTCCTCTAGCACAGATACGCAGTATTTT
CASSQTTGSSSTDTQYF
>.|.|TRBV18|16|TRBJ2-3
TGTGCCAGCTCACAACCCCGGGGGACGCTCACAGATACGCAGTATTTT
CASSQPRGTLTDTQYF
>TRBD1|.|TRBV5-4|15|TRBJ1-5
TGTGCCAGCAGCTCGGGACAGGGGAGCAATCAGCCCCAGCATTTT
CASSSGQGSNQPQHF
>TRBD2|few|TRBV28|14|TRBJ2-3
TGTGCCAGCAGTTACAGCGGGGGGAGAGATACGCAGTATTTT
CASSYSGGRDTQYF
>TRBD1|once|TRBV5-1|14|TRBJ1-1
TGCGCCAGCAGCTGGGACAGGGGGAACACTGAAGCTTTCTTT
CASSWDRGNTEAFF
>.|.|TRBV2|13|TRBJ2-7
TGTGCCAGCAGTGAGGGGGCTCCCTACGAGCAGTACTTC
CASSEGAPYEQYF
>.|once|TRBV11-2|14|TRBJ2-3
TGTGCCAGCAGCTTAGATAGAGAGGGTGATACGCAGTATTTT
CASSLDREGDTQYF
>TRBD1|medium-sized|TRBV29-1|13|TRBJ1-1
TGCAGCGTTGTGGGGGACAGAGTCACTGAAGCTTTCTTT
CSVVGDRVTEAFF
>.|few|TRBV5-5|15|TRBJ2-7
TGTGCCAGCAGCGACTCCCCAGGGGTCTCCTACGAGCAGTACTTC
CASSDSPGVSYEQYF
>.|.|TRBV11-2|15|TRBJ1-1
TGTGCCAGCAGCTTCCCGACAGTATTGAACACTGAAGCTTTCTTT
CASSFPTVLNTEAFF
>.|.|TRBV7-9|15|TRBJ1-5
TGTGCCAGCAGCTTAGAAGGTGGGGGCGGTCAGCCCCAGCATTTT
CASSLEGGGGQPQHF
>.|.|TRBV6-1|11|TRBJ1-1
TGTGCCAGCAGTGATTTGCGTAAGTCTTTCTTT
CASSDLRKSFF
>TRBD1|.|TRBV4-2|16|TRBJ2-3
TGTGCCAGCAGCCAAGAAGACAGGGCGAGCACAGATACGCAGTATTTT
CASSQEDRASTDTQYF
>.|.|TRBV27|15|TRBJ2-7
TGTGCCAGCGGGTCCGGCAGGGGAGAGTCTCGCGAGCAGTACTTC
CASGSGRGESREQYF
>.|once|TRBV12-5|14|TRBJ1-3
TGTGCTAGTGGCATCGGAGGGGCAAGAAACACCATATATTTT
CASGIGGARNTIYF
>TRBD1|.|TRBV5-1|17|TRBJ1-2
TGCGCCAGCAGCTTGGTCGGACAGGGGGCGCGAGACGATGGCTACACCTTC
CASSLVGQGARDDGYTF
>TRBD1|few|TRBV6-1|15|TRBJ1-2
TGTGCCAGCAGTTTGACAGGGGTATCTAGCTATGGCTACACCTTC
CASSLTGVSSYGYTF
>.|.|TRBV15|13|TRBJ2-3
TGTGCCACCAGCAGCCGCGTAACCGATACGCAGTATTTT
CATSSRVTDTQYF
>.|.|TRBV15|15|TRBJ1-6
TGTGCCACCAGCAGAGAATTGGGCTTCGATTCACCCCTCCACTTT
CATSRELGFDSPLHF
>TRBD1|.|TRBV19|17|TRBJ1-2
TGTGCCAGTAGTATCCCGACAGGGCTAGGAGATGCCTATGGCTACACCTTC
CASSIPTGLGDAYGYTF
>.|.|TRBV25-1|17|TRBJ2-3
TGTGCCAGCAGTGAATTAAGTCTAGAGAGAGACACAGATACGCAGTATTTT
CASSELSLERDTDTQYF
>TRBD1|.|TRBV11-3|13|TRBJ2-7
TGTGCCAGCAGCAGGGGGCGCTTCCACGAGCAGTACTTC
CASSRGRFHEQYF
>TRBD2|once|TRBV9|16|TRBJ2-1
TGTGCCAGCAGCTTGAGAGGGGGGAGCGGGGGTGGCGAGCAGTTCTTC
CASSLRGGSGGGEQFF
>.|.|TRBV2|11|TRBJ1-2
TGTGCCAGCAGTGTGGGAGGGACCAACACCTTC
CASSVGGTNTF
>TRBD2|.|TRBV29-1|13|TRBJ2-2
TGCAGCGCGGACGGGGGGTACACCGGGGAGCTGTTTTTT
CSADGGYTGELFF